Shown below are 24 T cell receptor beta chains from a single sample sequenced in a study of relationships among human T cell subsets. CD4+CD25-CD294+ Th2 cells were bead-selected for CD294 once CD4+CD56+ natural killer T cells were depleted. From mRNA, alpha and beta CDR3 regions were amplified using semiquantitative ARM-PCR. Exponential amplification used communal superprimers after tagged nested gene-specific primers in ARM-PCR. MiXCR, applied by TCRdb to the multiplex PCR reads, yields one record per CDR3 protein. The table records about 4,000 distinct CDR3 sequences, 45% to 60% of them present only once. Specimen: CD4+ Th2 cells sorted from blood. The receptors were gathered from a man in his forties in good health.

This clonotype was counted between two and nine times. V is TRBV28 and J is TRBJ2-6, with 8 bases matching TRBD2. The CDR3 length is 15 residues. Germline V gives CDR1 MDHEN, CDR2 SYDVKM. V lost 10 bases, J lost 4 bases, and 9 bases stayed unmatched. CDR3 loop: CATGTRILGANVLTF. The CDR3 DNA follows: TGTGCCACAGGGACTAGGATACTCGGGGCCAACGTCCTGACTTTC.

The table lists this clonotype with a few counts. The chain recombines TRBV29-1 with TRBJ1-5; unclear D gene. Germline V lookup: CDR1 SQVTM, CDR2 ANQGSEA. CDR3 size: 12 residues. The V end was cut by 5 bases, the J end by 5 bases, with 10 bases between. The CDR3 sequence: CSVRVPDQPQHF. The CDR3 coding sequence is TGCAGCGTTCGGGTGCCCGATCAGCCCCAGCATTTT.

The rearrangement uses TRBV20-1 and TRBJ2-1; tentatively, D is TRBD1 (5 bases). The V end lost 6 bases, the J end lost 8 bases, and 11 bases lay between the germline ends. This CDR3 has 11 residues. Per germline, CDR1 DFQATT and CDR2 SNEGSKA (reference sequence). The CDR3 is CSAGRGDEQFF. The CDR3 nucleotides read TGCAGTGCCGGAAGGGGCGATGAGCAGTTCTTC.

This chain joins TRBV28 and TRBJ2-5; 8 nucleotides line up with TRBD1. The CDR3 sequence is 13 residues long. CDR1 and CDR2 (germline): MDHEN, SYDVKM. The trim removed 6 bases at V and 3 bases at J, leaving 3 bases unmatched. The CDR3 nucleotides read TGTGCCAGCAGGCGGACAGGGAAAGAGACCCAGTACTTC. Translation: CASRRTGKETQYF.

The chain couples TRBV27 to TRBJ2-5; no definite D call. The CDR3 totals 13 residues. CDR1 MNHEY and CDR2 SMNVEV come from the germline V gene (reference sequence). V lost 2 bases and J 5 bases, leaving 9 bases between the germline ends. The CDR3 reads CASSLVLRETQYF. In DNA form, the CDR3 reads TGTGCCAGCAGTTTAGTGCTGAGGGAGACCCAGTACTTC.

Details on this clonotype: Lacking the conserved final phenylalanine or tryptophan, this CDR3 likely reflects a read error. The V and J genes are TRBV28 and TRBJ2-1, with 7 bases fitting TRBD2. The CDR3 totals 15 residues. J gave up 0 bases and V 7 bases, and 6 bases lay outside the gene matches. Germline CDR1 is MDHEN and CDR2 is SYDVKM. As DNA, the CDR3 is TGTGCCAGCATCGGCGGGAGTGCCTCCTACAATGAGCAGTTCTCC. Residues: CASIGGSASYNEQFS.

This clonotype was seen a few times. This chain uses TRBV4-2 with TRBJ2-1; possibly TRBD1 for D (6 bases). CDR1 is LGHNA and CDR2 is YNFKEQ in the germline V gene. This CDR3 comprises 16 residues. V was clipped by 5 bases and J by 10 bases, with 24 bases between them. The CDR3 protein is CASSASRTVGSGEQFF. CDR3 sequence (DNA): TGTGCCAGCAGCGCGAGCAGGACAGTGGGCTCCGGCGAGCAGTTCTTC.

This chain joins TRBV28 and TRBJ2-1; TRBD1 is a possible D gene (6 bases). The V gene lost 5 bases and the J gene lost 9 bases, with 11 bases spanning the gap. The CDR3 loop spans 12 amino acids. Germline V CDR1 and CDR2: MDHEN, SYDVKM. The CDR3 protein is CASSETGGEQFF. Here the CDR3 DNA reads TGTGCCAGCAGTGAGACAGGTGGTGAGCAGTTCTTC.

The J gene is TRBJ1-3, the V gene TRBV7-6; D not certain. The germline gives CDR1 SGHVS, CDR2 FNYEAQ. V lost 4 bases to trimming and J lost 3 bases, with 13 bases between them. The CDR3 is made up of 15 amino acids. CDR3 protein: CASSSHRTFGNTIYF. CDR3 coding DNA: TGTGCCAGCAGCTCCCACCGGACCTTTGGAAACACCATATATTTT.

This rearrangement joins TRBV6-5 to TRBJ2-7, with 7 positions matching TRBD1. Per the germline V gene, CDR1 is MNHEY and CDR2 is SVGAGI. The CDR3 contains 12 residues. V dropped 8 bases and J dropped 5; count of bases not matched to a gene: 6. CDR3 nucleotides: TGTGCCAGCCGTTCGCAGGGGGACGAGCAGTACTTC. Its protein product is CASRSQGDEQYF.

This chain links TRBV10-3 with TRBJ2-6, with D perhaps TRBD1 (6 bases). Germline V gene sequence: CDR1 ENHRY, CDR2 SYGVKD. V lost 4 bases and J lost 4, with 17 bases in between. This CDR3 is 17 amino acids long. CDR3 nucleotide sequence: TGTGCCATCAGTGCCGGACAGACCCCTGGGGGGGCCAACGTCCTGACTTTC. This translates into CAISAGQTPGGANVLTF.

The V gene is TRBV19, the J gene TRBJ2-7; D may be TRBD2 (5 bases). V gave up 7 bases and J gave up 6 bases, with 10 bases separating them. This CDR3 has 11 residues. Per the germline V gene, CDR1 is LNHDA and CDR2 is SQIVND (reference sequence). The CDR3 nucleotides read TGTGCCAGTATGGGGAGTGGCGAGCAGTACTTC. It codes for CASMGSGEQYF.

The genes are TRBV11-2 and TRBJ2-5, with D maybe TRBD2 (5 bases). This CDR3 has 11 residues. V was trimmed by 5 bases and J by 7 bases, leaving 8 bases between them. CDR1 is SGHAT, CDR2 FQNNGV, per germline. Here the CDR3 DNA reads TGTGCCAGCAGCCACCGGGGGACCCAGTACTTC. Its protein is CASSHRGTQYF.

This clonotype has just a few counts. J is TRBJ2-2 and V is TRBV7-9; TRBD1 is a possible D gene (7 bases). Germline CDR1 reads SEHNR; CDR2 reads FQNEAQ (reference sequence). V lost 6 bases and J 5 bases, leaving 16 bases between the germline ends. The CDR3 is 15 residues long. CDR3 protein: CASRPGQAGTGELFF. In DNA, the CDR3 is TGTGCCAGCAGACCCGGACAGGCGGGGACCGGGGAGCTGTTTTTT.

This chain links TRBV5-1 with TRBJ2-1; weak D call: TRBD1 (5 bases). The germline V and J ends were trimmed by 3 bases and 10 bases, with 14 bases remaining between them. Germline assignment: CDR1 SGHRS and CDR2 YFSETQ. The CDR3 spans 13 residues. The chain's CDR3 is CASSSRTFGEQFF. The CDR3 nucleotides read TGCGCCAGCAGCTCACGGACATTCGGCGAGCAGTTCTTC. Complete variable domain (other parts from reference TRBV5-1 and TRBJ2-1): KAGVTQTPRYLIKTRGQQVTLSCSPISGHRSVSWYQQTPGQGLQFLFEYFSETQRNKGNFPGRFSGRQFSNSRSEMNVSTLELGDSALYLCASSSRTFGEQFFGPGTRLTVL.

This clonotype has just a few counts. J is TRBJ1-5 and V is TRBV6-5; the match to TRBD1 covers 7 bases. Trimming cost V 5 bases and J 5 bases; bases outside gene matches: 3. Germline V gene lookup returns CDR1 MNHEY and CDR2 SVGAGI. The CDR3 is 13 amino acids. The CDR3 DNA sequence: TGTGCCAGCAGTCCCGACAGGGATCAGCCCCAGCATTTT. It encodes CASSPDRDQPQHF.

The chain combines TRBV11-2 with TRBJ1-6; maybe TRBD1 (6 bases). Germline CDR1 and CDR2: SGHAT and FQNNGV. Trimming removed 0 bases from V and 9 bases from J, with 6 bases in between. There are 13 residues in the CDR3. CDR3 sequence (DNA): TGTGCCAGCAGCTTAGACAGGGGTTCACCCCTCCACTTT. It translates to CASSLDRGSPLHF.

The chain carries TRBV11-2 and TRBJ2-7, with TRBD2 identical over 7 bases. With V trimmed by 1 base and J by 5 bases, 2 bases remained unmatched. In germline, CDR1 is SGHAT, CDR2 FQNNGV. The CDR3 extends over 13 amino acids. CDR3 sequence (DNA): TGTGCCAGCAGCTTAGCGGGAGGACACGAGCAGTACTTC. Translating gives CASSLAGGHEQYF.

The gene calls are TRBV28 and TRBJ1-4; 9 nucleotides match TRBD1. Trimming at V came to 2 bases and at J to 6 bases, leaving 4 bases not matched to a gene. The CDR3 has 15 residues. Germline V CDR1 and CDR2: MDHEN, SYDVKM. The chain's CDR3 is CASSLPTGGYEKLFF. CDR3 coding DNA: TGTGCCAGCAGTTTACCGACAGGGGGGTATGAAAAACTGTTTTTT.

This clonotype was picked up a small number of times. As DNA, the CDR3 is TGCGCCAGCAGCTTGGTCAGGGTAAACCCGACAGATACGCAGTATTTT. It is translated as CASSLVRVNPTDTQYF. The chain joins TRBV5-1 to TRBJ2-3, with a possible D match to TRBD1 (5 bases). V lost 0 bases and J 3 bases, leaving 14 bases between the germline ends. Germline CDR1 reads SGHRS; CDR2 reads YFSETQ. The CDR3 loop spans 16 amino acids.

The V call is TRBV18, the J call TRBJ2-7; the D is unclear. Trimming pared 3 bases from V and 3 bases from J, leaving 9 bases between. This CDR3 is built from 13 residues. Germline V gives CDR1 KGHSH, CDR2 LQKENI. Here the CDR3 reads CASSPLALYEQYF. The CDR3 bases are TGTGCCAGCTCACCCCTTGCACTCTACGAGCAGTACTTC. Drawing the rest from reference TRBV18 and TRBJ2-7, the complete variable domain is NAGVMQNPRHLVRRRGQEARLRCSPMKGHSHVYWYRQLPEEGLKFMVYLQKENIIDESGMPKERFSAEFPKEGPSILRIQQVVRGDSAAYFCASSPLALYEQYFGPGTRLTVT.

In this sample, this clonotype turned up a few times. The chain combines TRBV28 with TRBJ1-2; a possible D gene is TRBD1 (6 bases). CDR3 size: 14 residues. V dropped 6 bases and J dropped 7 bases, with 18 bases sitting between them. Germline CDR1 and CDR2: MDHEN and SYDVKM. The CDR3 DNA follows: TGTGCCAGCAGGGACTCAGGGAGGGGGTTTGGCTACACCTTC. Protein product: CASRDSGRGFGYTF.

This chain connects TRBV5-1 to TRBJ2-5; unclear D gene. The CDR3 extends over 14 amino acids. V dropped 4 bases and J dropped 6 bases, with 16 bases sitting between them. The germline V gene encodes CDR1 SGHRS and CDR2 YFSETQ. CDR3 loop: CASSPDPPEKTQYF. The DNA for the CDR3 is TGCGCCAGCAGCCCGGACCCTCCTGAGAAGACCCAGTACTTC.

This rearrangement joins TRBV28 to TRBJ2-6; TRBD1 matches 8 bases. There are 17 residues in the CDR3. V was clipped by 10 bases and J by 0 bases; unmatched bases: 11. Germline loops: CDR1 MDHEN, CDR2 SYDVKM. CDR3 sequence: CATDRGQGGSGANVLTF. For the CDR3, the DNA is TGTGCCACCGACCGCGGACAGGGAGGCTCTGGGGCCAACGTCCTGACTTTC.